This T cell receptor (beta chain) was obtained from a study of T cells after yellow fever vaccination. Across the whole study: Fractions of low cell number were prepared using SMART-Seq v4 Ultra Low Input.

Study-wide points: Abundant clonotypes from the bulk population could contaminate FACS-sorted repertoires. Peaking faster, on day 5 versus 15, the secondary response was nonetheless weaker.

Template switching with 5'RACE generated the TCR cDNA and added a universal primer site and UMIs. TCRdb independently ran MiXCR on the 5' RACE reads; one entry per CDR3 protein. The profile shows 300,000 to 350,000 distinct CDR3 sequences, almost 4% of them singletons. Germline V CDR1 and CDR2: SGHTA, FQGNSA. Unmatched junction bases numbered 1, after V lost 4 bases and J lost 2 bases. The CDR3 spans 15 residues. This clonotype was counted at least ten times. Its specificity is unknown. Material: PBMCs, obtained 5 days after the yellow fever booster vaccination. The chain carries TRBV7-2 and TRBJ2-3; 12 nucleotides line up with TRBD2. This receptor was obtained from a man aged 18-30 years who received the YFV17D yellow fever vaccine. Here the CDR3 DNA reads TGTGCCAGCAGCTGGACTAGCGGGGTCACAGATACGCAGTATTTT. Amino acid sequence: CASSWTSGVTDTQYF.